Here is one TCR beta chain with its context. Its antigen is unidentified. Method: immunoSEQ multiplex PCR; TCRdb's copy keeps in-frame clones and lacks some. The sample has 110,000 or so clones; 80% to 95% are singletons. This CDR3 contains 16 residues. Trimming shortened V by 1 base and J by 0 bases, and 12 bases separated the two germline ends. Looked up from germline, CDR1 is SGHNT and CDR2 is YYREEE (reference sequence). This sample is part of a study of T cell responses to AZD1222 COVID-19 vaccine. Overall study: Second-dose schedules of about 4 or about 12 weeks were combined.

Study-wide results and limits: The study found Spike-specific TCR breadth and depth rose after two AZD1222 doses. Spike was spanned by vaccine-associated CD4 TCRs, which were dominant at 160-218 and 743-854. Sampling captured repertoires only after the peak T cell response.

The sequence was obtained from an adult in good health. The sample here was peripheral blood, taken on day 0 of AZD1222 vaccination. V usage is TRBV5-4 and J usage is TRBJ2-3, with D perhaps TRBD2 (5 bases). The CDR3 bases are TGTGCCAGCAGCTTGTATACGGGAACCAGCACAGATACGCAGTATTTT. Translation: CASSLYTGTSTDTQYF. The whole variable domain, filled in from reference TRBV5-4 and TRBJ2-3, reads ETGVTQSPTHLIKTRGQQVTLRCSSQSGHNTVSWYQQALGQGPQFIFQYYREEENGRGNFPPRFSGLQFPNYSSELNVNALELDDSALYLCASSLYTGTSTDTQYFGPGTRLTVL.